A single sample is the source of the 32 T cell receptor beta chains below, sequenced in a study of blood T cell repertoires in COVID-19. Only in-frame clones appear in the TCRdb table, and some are missing; sequencing was by immunoSEQ multiplex PCR. The sample contains about 36,000 clones, approximately 78% of which appear only once. Sequencing was carried out using peripheral blood. The receptor source for this set is a human donor in a cohort sampled during active or convalescent COVID-19. The donor label of this sample is uncertain.

DNA of the CDR3: TGTGCCAGCAGCCAAGGGAGGGGAGTCACCGGGGAGCTGTTTTTT. This translates into CASSQGRGVTGELFF. The genes are TRBV14 and TRBJ2-2, with D possibly matching TRBD2 (6 bases). Trimming cost V 1 base and J 4 bases, with 10 bases left between them. The CDR3 loop spans 15 amino acids. Germline-derived CDR1 and CDR2 are SGHDN and FVKESK.

The V gene is TRBV5-1, the J gene TRBJ2-2; a weak D match, TRBD1 (6 bases). The germline gives CDR1 SGHRS, CDR2 YFSETQ. This CDR3 is built from 16 residues. Deletions cut 3 bases from V and 0 bases from J, with 12 bases between. The CDR3 DNA reads TGCGCCAGCAGCTCCACGGGACAAACGAACACCGGGGAGCTGTTTTTT. This gives the protein CASSSTGQTNTGELFF.

This clone has only one observation. CDR3 protein: CACWDILGELFF. CDR3 nucleotides: TGTGCCTGTTGGGACATCCTCGGGGAGCTGTTTTTT. V and J are TRBV30 and TRBJ2-2; tentative D call: TRBD1 (6 bases). This CDR3 region has 12 residues. V was pared by 6 bases and J by 7 bases, with 12 bases between. The germline V gene has CDR1 GTSNPN and CDR2 SVGIG (reference sequence).

DNA for the CDR3: TGTGCCAGCAGCCCGACAGGGGGCCCTGAAGCTTTCTTT. Its translation is CASSPTGGPEAFF. The chain couples TRBV5-5 to TRBJ1-1; 10 bases are a match to TRBD1. J lost 6 bases, V lost 4 bases, and 3 bases had no gene match. This CDR3 has 13 residues. Germline V CDR1 and CDR2: SGHKS, YYEKEE (reference sequence).

Only one count was recorded for this clone. The J gene is TRBJ2-7, the V gene TRBV5-6; D is perhaps TRBD1 (6 bases). Per the germline V gene, CDR1 is SGHDT and CDR2 is YYEEEE. Trimming left V 4 bases short and J 11 bases short, with 13 bases between. This CDR3 comprises 11 residues. The CDR3 protein is CASSLRTEEYF. DNA for the CDR3: TGTGCCAGCAGCCTACGGACAGAGGAGTACTTC.

The chain carries TRBV2 and TRBJ1-2, with 7 nucleotides matching TRBD1. The CDR3 extends over 13 amino acids. Losses at the gene ends were 6 bases for V and 7 bases for J; bases not matched to a gene: 8. Germline V gene sequence: CDR1 SNHLY, CDR2 FYNNEI. CDR3 sequence (DNA): TGTGCCAGCAGCACCGGGACAGTGGTTGGCTACACCTTC. Translating it yields CASSTGTVVGYTF.

The rearrangement links TRBV7-2 to TRBJ2-1; D ambiguous. Trimming removed 1 base from V and 4 bases from J, with 11 bases in between. Germline V gene sequence: CDR1 SGHTA, CDR2 FQGNSA. The CDR3 is 15 amino acids. CDR3 protein: CASSLGSSLYNEQFF. The CDR3 coding sequence is TGTGCCAGCAGCTTAGGTAGTAGTTTGTACAATGAGCAGTTCTTC.

The chain employs TRBV5-8 and TRBJ2-4; 7 nucleotides align to TRBD1. V was clipped by 0 bases and J by 2 bases; unmatched bases: 11. The CDR3 totals 18 residues. CDR1 is SGHTS, CDR2 YDEGEE, per germline. DNA of the CDR3: TGTGCCAGCAGCTTGGAAGGGGGACAGATCCTAACCAAAAACATTCAGTACTTC. It specifies CASSLEGGQILTKNIQYF.

V is TRBV5-1 and J is TRBJ1-3; the match to TRBD1 covers 7 bases. V lost 0 bases and J lost 5; bases outside the gene matches: 2. The CDR3 consists of 14 residues. CDR1 and CDR2 from the germline V gene are SGHRS and YFSETQ. The CDR3 nucleotides are TGCGCCAGCAGCTTGGACAGGGGACGAAACACCATATATTTT. Residues: CASSLDRGRNTIYF.

The chain couples TRBV19 to TRBJ1-1, with TRBD1 as a possible D gene (5 bases). The germline gives CDR1 LNHDA, CDR2 SQIVND (reference sequence). The V end was cut by 4 bases, the J end by 3 bases, with 12 bases between. CDR3 length equals 14 residues. The CDR3 reads CASSTGIGDTEAFF. The CDR3 DNA reads TGTGCCAGTAGTACAGGGATCGGAGACACTGAAGCTTTCTTT.

The rearrangement joins TRBV9 to TRBJ2-1; no definite D call. Looked up from germline, CDR1 is SGDLS and CDR2 is YYNGEE. Trimming took 4 bases from V and 9 from J, leaving 14 bases between them. The CDR3 has 13 residues. The CDR3 is CASSPRNRGEQFF. The DNA for the CDR3 is TGTGCCAGCAGCCCCCGGAACCGCGGTGAGCAGTTCTTC.

The chain couples TRBV5-1 to TRBJ2-5; weak D call: TRBD2 (6 bases). The germline V gene encodes CDR1 SGHRS and CDR2 YFSETQ. This CDR3 is 13 amino acids long. V dropped 6 bases and J dropped 2 bases, with 11 bases sitting between them. CDR3 sequence: CASNAGGQETQYF. In DNA form, the CDR3 reads TGCGCCAGCAATGCCGGAGGGCAAGAGACCCAGTACTTC.

This chain joins TRBV18 and TRBJ1-4; D unclear. Germline V lookup: CDR1 KGHSH, CDR2 LQKENI. This CDR3 region has 14 residues. V gave up 3 bases and J gave up 0 bases, with 5 bases separating them. The CDR3 DNA follows: TGTGCCAGCTCACCGACTACAACTAATGAAAAACTGTTTTTT. Translation: CASSPTTTNEKLFF.

This sequence joins TRBV9 and TRBJ2-7, with 7 bases matching TRBD2. This CDR3 is built from 13 residues. CDR1 is SGDLS, CDR2 YYNGEE, per germline. V dropped 7 bases and J dropped 3; count of bases not matched to a gene: 7. The CDR3 sequence: CASPREGFYEQYF. As DNA, the CDR3 is TGTGCCAGCCCGAGGGAGGGGTTCTACGAGCAGTACTTC.

The genes are TRBV7-3 and TRBJ2-3, with a weak D call TRBD2 (5 bases). The V and J ends lost 5 bases and 6 bases respectively, with 9 bases between them. This CDR3 comprises 12 residues. Looked up from germline, CDR1 is SGHTA and CDR2 is FQGTGA. CDR3 loop: CASSGSGDTQYF. The CDR3 bases are TGTGCCAGCAGCGGGAGTGGGGATACGCAGTATTTT.

This clone has a handful of counts. The V gene is TRBV28, the J gene TRBJ2-7; D gene uncertain. Trimming removed 5 bases from V and 1 base from J, with 12 bases in between. This CDR3 has 14 residues. CDR1 is MDHEN and CDR2 is SYDVKM in the germline V gene. CDR3 amino acids: CASSQDPRSYEQYF. In DNA form, the CDR3 reads TGTGCCAGCAGTCAGGATCCCCGGTCCTACGAGCAGTACTTC.

The sample holds a few counts of this clone. This chain joins TRBV5-4 and TRBJ2-2, with 13 bases lining up with TRBD2. The CDR3 has 17 residues. The V gene's germline CDR1 is SGHNT and CDR2 YYREEE (reference sequence). V shed 4 bases and J 7 bases; nucleotides not matched to a gene: 10. CDR3: CASSPAGTSGIGGELFF. DNA of the CDR3: TGTGCCAGCAGCCCCGCCGGGACTAGCGGGATAGGCGGGGAGCTGTTTTTT.

The chain has TRBV10-3 and TRBJ2-5; 11 bases match TRBD2. CDR1 and CDR2 (germline): ENHRY, SYGVKD. Trimming took 8 bases from V and 3 from J; bases not matched to a gene: 5. The CDR3 contains 14 residues. CDR3 nucleotides: TGTGCCATCGGGACTAGCGGAGCGGAAGAGACCCAGTACTTC. Translated, it gives CAIGTSGAEETQYF.

Remarks on this clone: This sample also contains other DNA sequences that code for the same CDR3. The chain joins TRBV9 to TRBJ2-1; 10 bases are shared with TRBD2. The CDR3 consists of 15 residues. Germline loops: CDR1 SGDLS, CDR2 YYNGEE. V trimming: 0 bases; J trimming: 10 bases; junction bases outside the gene matches: 7. The CDR3 DNA follows: TGTGCCAGCAGCGTAGGGCTAGCGGGAGTAAAGGAGCAGTTCTTC. Protein: CASSVGLAGVKEQFF.

V and J are TRBV24-1 and TRBJ2-7; TRBD2 aligns across 10 bases. The V and J ends lost 4 bases and 6 bases, in that order; junction bases with no gene match: 8. The CDR3 is made up of 15 amino acids. CDR1 and CDR2 from the germline V gene are KGHDR and SFDVKD. CDR3 coding DNA: TGTGCCACCAGTGACACCGGGACTAGCGAGGGCGAGCAGTACTTC. It codes for CATSDTGTSEGEQYF.

This chain links TRBV9 with TRBJ2-5; 7 nucleotides agree with TRBD1. V lost 3 bases to trimming and J lost 6 bases; unmatched junction nucleotides: 14. Germline V CDR1 and CDR2: SGDLS, YYNGEE. The CDR3 spans 16 residues. The CDR3 sequence: CASSARETGLGQTQYF. The DNA for the CDR3 is TGTGCCAGCAGCGCCAGAGAGACAGGGCTGGGGCAGACCCAGTACTTC.

Only a few counts were recorded for this clone. The chain uses TRBV5-5 and TRBJ1-1, with D unresolved. CDR1 SGHKS and CDR2 YYEKEE come from the germline V gene (reference sequence). The CDR3 consists of 15 residues. The V end was cut by 0 bases, the J end by 10 bases, with 19 bases between. The CDR3 region has the DNA TGTGCCAGCAGCTTGGACAGCTACAAATCCTCCCCAGCTTTCTTT. This codes for CASSLDSYKSSPAFF.

The chain links TRBV19 to TRBJ2-3, with 9 bases matching TRBD2. Germline loops: CDR1 LNHDA, CDR2 SQIVND (reference sequence). The CDR3 totals 18 residues. V shed 6 bases and J 2 bases; nucleotides not matched to a gene: 15. Here the CDR3 DNA reads TGTGCCAGTAGCCGATCGGCTAGCGGGACTCCTTCCACAGATACGCAGTATTTT. It is translated as CASSRSASGTPSTDTQYF.

The gene calls are TRBV9 and TRBJ2-5, with D uncertain. The CDR3 is made up of 13 amino acids. Trimming pared 3 bases from V and 5 bases from J, leaving 11 bases between. From germline, CDR1 is SGDLS and CDR2 YYNGEE. In DNA form, the CDR3 reads TGTGCCAGCAGCGCCGAGAACTTGGAGACCCAGTACTTC. Encoded protein: CASSAENLETQYF.

CDR3 DNA sequence: TGTGCCAGCAGCTCAGAAGCGGAAGCGTATGAGACCCAGTACTTC. Its protein is CASSSEAEAYETQYF. The chain joins TRBV7-2 to TRBJ2-5; weak D call: TRBD2 (5 bases). CDR3 size: 15 residues. V gave up 4 bases and J gave up 5 bases, with 17 bases separating them. Germline assignment: CDR1 SGHTA and CDR2 FQGNSA. The variable domain in full, with the rest retrieved from reference TRBV7-2 and TRBJ2-5, is GAGVSQSPSNKVTEKGKDVELRCDPISGHTALYWYRQSLGQGLEFLIYFQGNSAPDKSGLPSDRFSAERTGGSVSTLTIQRTQQEDSAVYLCASSSEAEAYETQYFGPGTRLLVL.

The chain is built from TRBV5-1 and TRBJ2-2; D unresolved. Germline V gene lookup returns CDR1 SGHRS and CDR2 YFSETQ. V lost 0 bases and J lost 6, with 6 bases in between. This CDR3 is built from 13 residues. The CDR3 nucleotides are TGCGCCAGCAGCTTGGCCCGGTCCGGGGAGCTGTTTTTT. Amino acids: CASSLARSGELFF.

The V gene is TRBV4-3, the J gene TRBJ2-1; TRBD2 matches 7 bases. Germline trimming cut 4 bases from V and 4 bases from J; bases unmatched to any gene: 16. The germline CDR1 and CDR2 sequences are LGHNA and YSLEER. The CDR3 has 18 residues. The CDR3 is CASSRGLGGSPDYNEQFF. The CDR3 nucleotides are TGCGCCAGCAGCCGCGGGCTGGGCGGGAGCCCAGATTACAATGAGCAGTTCTTC.

The chain uses TRBV27 and TRBJ2-2; 8 bases fit TRBD1. V shed 4 bases, J shed 7 bases, and the junction held 11 bases outside the gene matches. The CDR3 consists of 16 residues. Germline CDR1 and CDR2: MNHEY and SMNVEV (reference sequence). CDR3 sequence reads: CASSSSGGAFLGELFF. The CDR3, as DNA: TGTGCCAGCAGTTCCTCAGGGGGCGCGTTCCTCGGGGAGCTGTTTTTT.

This clone was counted once. The chain is built from TRBV7-8 and TRBJ2-7, with 10 bases fitting TRBD1. Germline V gene sequence: CDR1 SGHVS, CDR2 FQNEAQ. Trimming cost V 4 bases and J 6 bases; bases outside gene matches: 9. This CDR3 is 15 amino acids long. Here the CDR3 reads CASSSTRDRGFEQYF. In DNA, the CDR3 is TGTGCCAGCAGCTCAACCCGGGACAGGGGTTTCGAGCAGTACTTC.

This chain joins TRBV6-5 and TRBJ1-3; unclear D gene. V was shortened by 6 bases and J by 0 bases, with 9 bases between the two germline ends. The CDR3 loop spans 14 amino acids. Germline CDR1 MNHEY, CDR2 SVGAGI. The CDR3: CASRLLSSGNTIYF. CDR3 sequence (DNA): TGTGCCAGCAGGTTACTGAGCTCTGGAAACACCATATATTTT.

The chain links TRBV2 to TRBJ2-4, with 8 bases lining up with TRBD2. The length of the CDR3 is 15 residues. Per the germline V gene, CDR1 is SNHLY and CDR2 is FYNNEI. Trimming took 5 bases from V and 2 from J; bases not matched to a gene: 5. In DNA form, the CDR3 reads TGTGCCAGCAGTCGCGGGGGGTCAACCAAAAACATTCAGTACTTC. Its protein product is CASSRGGSTKNIQYF.

This rearrangement joins TRBV19 to TRBJ1-4; 7 bases agree with TRBD1. CDR1 is LNHDA, CDR2 SQIVND, per germline (reference sequence). The J segment lost 4 bases and the V segment lost 4 bases, leaving 6 bases of the junction unmatched. The length of the CDR3 is 15 residues. CDR3 amino acids: CASSTAGGHNEKLFF. CDR3 DNA sequence: TGTGCCAGTAGTACCGCAGGGGGTCATAATGAAAAACTGTTTTTT.